The rows below give T cell receptor beta chains drawn from one sample of a study of CD8+CD57+ T cells in acquired aplastic anemia. One entry per CDR3 protein, called by TCRdb with MiXCR from the reads. This sample yields some 170,000 distinct CDR3 sequences, of which 47% are seen a single time; more than 1% belongs to the top ten. The sample taken for sequencing was sorted CD4+, CD8+, or CD8+CD57+ T cells (not recorded which) from PBMCs. The receptors were gathered from a human donor with aplastic anemia. Both conserved end residues are part of each CDR3. The D gene is left open where the match is weak. Clone size is not always given. Where it is, it says once, few, many or a class for expanded clones.

CDR3 protein: CASSGSGTGVGNTIYF
CDR3 DNA: TGTGCCAGCAGCGGATCCGGGACAGGGGTCGGAAACACCATATATTTT
clone size: many
D gene: TRBD1
V gene: TRBV16
J gene: TRBJ1-3

CDR3 protein: CASSLAETGELSYTF
CDR3 DNA: TGCGCCAGCAGCTTGGCCGAGACAGGGGAACTTAGCTACACCTTC
clone size: many
D gene: TRBD1
V gene: TRBV5-1
J gene: TRBJ1-2

CDR3 protein: CASSLGLAGFDGSYEQYF
CDR3 DNA: TGCGCCAGCAGCTTGGGGCTAGCGGGGTTTGACGGCTCCTACGAGCAGTACTTC
clone size: many
D gene: TRBD2
V gene: TRBV5-1
J gene: TRBJ2-7

CDR3 protein: CATTLVENTEAFF
CDR3 DNA: TGTGCCACCACCTTGGTGGAGAACACTGAAGCTTTCTTT
clone size: once
D gene: -
V gene: TRBV2
J gene: TRBJ1-1

CDR3 protein: CASSPPPTRGRQRNEKLFF
CDR3 DNA: TGTGCCAGCAGCCCCCCCCCCACTAGGGGACGACAGCGAAATGAAAAACTGTTTTTT
clone size: -
D gene: -
V gene: TRBV11-2
J gene: TRBJ1-4

CDR3 protein: CASSPSPDRTVNYGYTF
CDR3 DNA: TGTGCCAGCAGCCCGTCCCCTGATCGGACAGTGAACTATGGCTACACCTTC
clone size: -
D gene: -
V gene: TRBV7-3
J gene: TRBJ1-2

CDR3 protein: CASSSLLRGGRYTDTQYF
CDR3 DNA: TGTGCCAGCAGCAGCTTACTCCGCGGGGGCCGCTACACAGATACGCAGTATTTT
clone size: many
D gene: -
V gene: TRBV7-2
J gene: TRBJ2-3

CDR3 protein: CASSSRGAGYNSPLHF
CDR3 DNA: TGTGCCAGCAGCTCGCGTGGGGCAGGGTATAATTCACCCCTCCACTTT
clone size: many
D gene: -
V gene: TRBV7-9
J gene: TRBJ1-6

CDR3 protein: CASSVEGDDEQYF
CDR3 DNA: TGTGCCAGCAGCGTAGAAGGGGACGACGAGCAGTACTTC
clone size: -
D gene: -
V gene: TRBV9
J gene: TRBJ2-7

CDR3 protein: CASSFQSAVGMNTEAFF
CDR3 DNA: TGTGCCAGCAGCTTTCAGTCGGCGGTGGGGATGAACACTGAAGCTTTCTTT
clone size: once
D gene: -
V gene: TRBV7-8
J gene: TRBJ1-1

CDR3 protein: CASSRLTGAAYGYTF
CDR3 DNA: TGTGCCAGTAGTAGGTTAACGGGAGCGGCTTATGGCTACACCTTC
clone size: -
D gene: -
V gene: TRBV19
J gene: TRBJ1-2